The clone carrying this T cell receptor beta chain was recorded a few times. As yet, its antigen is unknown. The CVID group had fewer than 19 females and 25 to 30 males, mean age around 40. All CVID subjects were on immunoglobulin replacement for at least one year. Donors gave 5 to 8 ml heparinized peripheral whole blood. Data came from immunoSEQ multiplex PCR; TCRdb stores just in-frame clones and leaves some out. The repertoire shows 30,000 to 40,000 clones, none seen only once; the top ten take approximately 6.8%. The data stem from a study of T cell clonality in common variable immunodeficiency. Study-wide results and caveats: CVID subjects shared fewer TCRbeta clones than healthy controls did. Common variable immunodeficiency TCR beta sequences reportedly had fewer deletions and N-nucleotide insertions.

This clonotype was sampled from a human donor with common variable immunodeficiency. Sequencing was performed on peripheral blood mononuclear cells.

The CDR3 DNA, read in part, is TGTGCCAGCAGCTTGGGACAGGTGAGGAAGAAGCCC. Amino acid sequence: CASSLGQVRKKP. The entire CDR3 reads CASSLGQVRKKPQHF. V usage is TRBV5-6 and J usage is TRBJ1-5, with a tentative D call TRBD1 (6 bases). The CDR3 is cut off 3 residues early in the read; its end comes from the germline J gene. Looked up from germline, CDR1 is SGHDT and CDR2 is YYEEEE. Trimming removed 0 bases from V and 8 bases from J, with 15 bases in between. CDR3 size: 15 residues.